This T cell receptor (beta chain) was obtained from a study of naive and memory T cell subsets. Whole-study results and caveats: A few larger clonotypes appeared in naive repertoires, especially CD8, possibly memory cells re-expressing CD45RA. Diversity fell and Gini index rose from naive through CM, EM, EMRA.

An equimolar mix of two oligonucleotides served as the beta constant-region primer for TRBC1 and TRBC2. Ligated cDNA was amplified by four rounds of PCR with nested alpha and beta constant-region primers and SP2. A 12-nucleotide UMI and the SP2 primer were added to the cDNA 3' end by oligonucleotide ligation. TCRdb ran MiXCR on the UMI-ligation and nested PCR reads and lists one entry per CDR3 protein. Among 99,000 or so distinct CDR3 sequences, roughly 14% were seen once, and the ten largest hold around 2.8%. The CDR3 covers 15 residues. Germline CDR1 is MNHEY and CDR2 is SVGEGT. Trimming cost V 2 bases and J 2 bases, with 11 bases left between them. In this sample, this clonotype turned up a few times. Its antigen is currently unknown.

The TCR comes from a human donor in good health. The sequencing sample was made of naive CD8+ T cells from blood. The gene calls are TRBV6-2 or TRBV6-3 and TRBJ2-3; D ambiguous. DNA for the CDR3: TGTGCCAGCAGTTACGAAGACGCATCCACAGATACGCAGTATTTT. This codes for CASSYEDASTDTQYF.